Below, 30 T cell receptor beta chains from the same sample are listed, as sequenced in a study of blood T cells in healthy people across ages. PCR was performed a second time for 7 to 11 cycles using a sample-barcoded 5' primer and a J-beta primer mix. TCRdb re-derived calls from the 5' RACE reads in MiXCR, one entry per CDR3 protein. The sample lists 750,000 to 850,000 distinct CDR3 sequences; 25% were seen once. This sample also belongs to another study, concerning T cells of mothers and their children.

Sequencing was done on a sample of blood. Source of these receptors: a boy aged 5 to 17 in good health.

Only one count was recorded for this clonotype. A read error is possible here, since a much larger clone lies one base away. The J gene is TRBJ2-2, the V gene TRBV7-3; D is ambiguous. The CDR3 is made up of 13 amino acids. The V gene's germline CDR1 is SGHTA and CDR2 FQGTGA. The CDR3 region is CTSSLISTGELFF. The CDR3 region has the DNA TGTACCAGCAGCTTAATAAGCACCGGGGAGCTGTTTTTT.

The gene calls are TRBV19 and TRBJ2-1, with 11 nucleotides matching TRBD2. Germline V gene data show CDR1 as LNHDA and CDR2 as SQIVND (reference sequence). Losses at the gene ends were 3 bases for V and 7 bases for J; bases not matched to a gene: 5. This CDR3 has 15 residues. CDR3 sequence (DNA): TGTGCCAGTAGTATTATAGCGGGGGGGCATAATGAGCAGTTCTTC. Translating gives CASSIIAGGHNEQFF.

The CDR3 here is CASTRGQGFEQYF. Here the CDR3 DNA reads TGTGCCAGCACCAGAGGACAGGGGTTCGAGCAGTACTTC. The chain couples TRBV6-6 to TRBJ2-7; 9 bases are a match to TRBD1. CDR3 size: 13 residues. The junction had 7 bases not matched to a gene; V was cut back by 7 bases and J by 6 bases. The germline V gene encodes CDR1 MNHNY and CDR2 SVGAGI (reference sequence).

This clonotype was observed a few times. The CDR3 bases are TGTGCCAGCAGCGGCGAACCCTTCTCTGGGGCCAACGTCCTGACTTTC. Translated, it gives CASSGEPFSGANVLTF. J is TRBJ2-6 and V is TRBV9; D ambiguous. The CDR3 covers 16 residues. Trimming stripped 3 bases from V and 0 bases from J, with 10 bases between. Germline CDR1 SGDLS, CDR2 YYNGEE.

The chain recombines TRBV7-2 with TRBJ1-4; tentatively, D is TRBD1 (6 bases). V gave up 6 bases and J gave up 6 bases, with 11 bases separating them. The germline V gene has CDR1 SGHTA and CDR2 FQGNSA. The CDR3 covers 13 residues. CDR3 nucleotides: TGTGCCAGCAGGGGGGCAGGGGATGAAAAACTGTTTTTT. The encoded protein is CASRGAGDEKLFF.

In its sample, this clonotype was seen a few times. The chain combines TRBV15 with TRBJ1-4, with D possibly matching TRBD1 (6 bases). V was shortened by 5 bases and J by 8 bases, with 12 bases between the two germline ends. Germline V gene lookup returns CDR1 LNHNV and CDR2 YYDKDF (reference sequence). The CDR3 loop spans 13 amino acids. The CDR3 loop is CATSGGQPEKLFF. The CDR3 DNA sequence: TGTGCCACCAGCGGCGGACAGCCAGAAAAACTGTTTTTT.

This clonotype was detected many times. V and J are TRBV20-1 and TRBJ2-5, with 7 bases lining up with TRBD2. The V gene's germline CDR1 is DFQATT and CDR2 SNEGSKA (reference sequence). CDR3 length: 13 residues. Trimming at V came to 4 bases and at J to 1 base, leaving 3 bases not matched to a gene. The CDR3 sequence: CSATRTSQETQYF. CDR3 nucleotides: TGCAGTGCTACAAGGACTAGCCAAGAGACCCAGTACTTC.

This clonotype was counted a few times. The chain is built from TRBV6-5 and TRBJ2-7; D gene uncertain. The CDR3 is made up of 17 amino acids. Trimming took off 0 bases at V and 5 bases at J, with 20 bases between the two ends. Germline V gene data show CDR1 as MNHEY and CDR2 as SVGAGI. The CDR3 spells CASSYSTLFDPEDEQYF. The CDR3 nucleotides are TGTGCCAGCAGTTACTCGACCCTTTTCGACCCCGAGGACGAGCAGTACTTC.

This clonotype was recorded a few times. The gene calls are TRBV5-6 and TRBJ2-1; 9 bases are shared with TRBD1. CDR3 length: 14 residues. Germline lookup yields CDR1 SGHDT and CDR2 YYEEEE. The trim removed 3 bases at V and 12 bases at J, leaving 10 bases unmatched. The CDR3 DNA follows: TGTGCCAGCAGCTCCCAGGGACAGGGCCTATCGCAGTTCTTC. Translation gives CASSSQGQGLSQFF.

This clonotype showed up just a few times. This chain links TRBV7-9 with TRBJ2-3; D unclear. The CDR3 is made up of 12 amino acids. The V and J ends lost 3 bases and 4 bases respectively, with 5 bases between them. Germline V gives CDR1 SEHNR, CDR2 FQNEAQ (reference sequence). This CDR3 reads CASSFQADTQYF. In DNA form, the CDR3 reads TGTGCCAGCAGCTTTCAAGCAGATACGCAGTATTTT.

The chain recombines TRBV20-1 with TRBJ2-5; D possibly uses TRBD1 or TRBD2 (5 bases each). The CDR3 covers 16 residues. Germline CDR1 DFQATT, CDR2 SNEGSKA (reference sequence). V was cut by 4 bases and J by 2 bases, with 20 bases left in between. CDR3 loop: CSATQGVVGWQETQYF. The CDR3 DNA is TGCAGTGCTACCCAGGGAGTGGTAGGGTGGCAAGAGACCCAGTACTTC.

The CDR3 region has the DNA TGTGCCAGCAGATACCAGGGGGCTAGCAATCAGCCCCAGCATTTT. It yields the protein CASRYQGASNQPQHF. The rearrangement links TRBV12-3 or TRBV12-4 to TRBJ1-5, with 8 nucleotides matching TRBD1. The junction had 4 bases not matched to a gene; V was cut back by 6 bases and J by 0 bases. The CDR3 totals 15 residues.

The chain employs TRBV14 and TRBJ2-1; 10 bases fit TRBD2. The germline V gene has CDR1 SGHDN and CDR2 FVKESK. The J segment lost 9 bases and the V segment lost 0 bases, leaving 17 bases of the junction unmatched. This CDR3 has 19 amino acids. The CDR3 loop is CASSQESGSLAGFPIEQFF. In nucleotides, the CDR3 is TGTGCCAGCAGCCAAGAGTCCGGGTCACTAGCGGGATTTCCAATTGAGCAGTTCTTC.

This clonotype turned up a few times. The genes are TRBV7-9 and TRBJ2-5; TRBD2 aligns across 7 bases. Germline V lookup: CDR1 SEHNR, CDR2 FQNEAQ (reference sequence). The CDR3 loop spans 14 amino acids. V lost 4 bases and J lost 1; bases outside the gene matches: 3. This CDR3 is CASSWGLRQETQYF. The CDR3 DNA reads as TGTGCCAGCAGCTGGGGACTACGCCAAGAGACCCAGTACTTC.

The chain carries TRBV6-2 or TRBV6-3 and TRBJ2-5, with 8 bases that match TRBD1. V trimming: 6 bases; J trimming: 4 bases; junction bases outside the gene matches: 7. This CDR3 contains 14 residues. Germline-derived CDR1 and CDR2 are MNHEY and SVGEGT. CDR3 loop: CASRGDRGRETQYF. Here the CDR3 DNA reads TGTGCCAGCAGGGGTGACAGGGGTCGAGAGACCCAGTACTTC.

The V call is TRBV4-3, the J call TRBJ2-7; D not resolved. The V gene lost 3 bases and the J gene lost 6 bases, with 9 bases spanning the gap. The CDR3 spans 12 residues. Germline V lookup: CDR1 LGHNA, CDR2 YSLEER. For the CDR3, the DNA is TGCGCCAGCAGCCAGCCTTATGGCGAGCAGTACTTC. Encoded protein: CASSQPYGEQYF.

The chain links TRBV24-1 to TRBJ2-7; weak D call: TRBD2 (5 bases). The J call is doubtful: the DNA matches TRBJ2-1 better. CDR3 size: 12 residues. Germline V gene sequence: CDR1 KGHDR, CDR2 SFDVKD. The DNA for the CDR3 is TGTGCCACCAGTGATTTTTCGGGGGAGCAGTTCTTC. This translates into CATSDFSGEQFF.

The chain recombines TRBV5-1 with TRBJ2-7; D tentatively fits TRBD1 or TRBD2 (5 bases each). This CDR3 contains 14 residues. V gave up 4 bases and J gave up 2 bases, with 13 bases separating them. CDR1 is SGHRS, CDR2 YFSETQ, per germline. The CDR3 loop reads CASSLMLGAYEQYF. The CDR3 DNA reads TGCGCCAGCAGCCTTATGTTGGGGGCCTACGAGCAGTACTTC.

The sample holds a few counts of this clonotype. V usage is TRBV6-5 and J usage is TRBJ2-6; a possible D gene is TRBD1 (5 bases). Trimming took off 6 bases at V and 0 bases at J, with 6 bases between the two ends. Germline CDR1 is MNHEY and CDR2 is SVGAGI. The CDR3 is 14 residues long. CDR3 coding DNA: TGTGCCAGCAGAGGGGACTCTGGGGCCAACGTCCTGACTTTC. It codes for CASRGDSGANVLTF.

This clonotype was picked up a small number of times. This sequence joins TRBV7-6 and TRBJ2-1; 10 bases match TRBD2. The J call may be faulty, since TRBJ2-7 better matches the DNA end. The CDR3 is 16 residues long. Germline loops: CDR1 SGHVS, CDR2 FNYEAQ. The CDR3 loop is CASSLTWTSGTYEQYF. As DNA, the CDR3 is TGTGCCAGCAGCTTAACATGGACTAGCGGCACCTACGAGCAGTACTTC.

This clonotype has just a few counts. This chain connects TRBV7-9 to TRBJ2-5; perhaps D is TRBD1 or TRBD2 (5 bases each). TRBJ2-7 explains the end of the DNA better; the J call may be wrong. CDR1 and CDR2 (germline): SEHNR, FQNEAQ (reference sequence). The CDR3 runs 16 residues. CDR3 sequence reads: CASSLVVGVWGYEQYF. Here the CDR3 DNA reads TGTGCCAGCAGCTTAGTGGTGGGGGTATGGGGCTACGAGCAGTACTTC.

CDR3 coding DNA: TGCAGTGCTATCCGCGGCGGGAGCACAGATACGCAGTATTTT. This codes for CSAIRGGSTDTQYF. This sequence joins TRBV20-1 and TRBJ2-3, with D possibly matching TRBD2 (5 bases). V was pared by 4 bases and J by 0 bases, with 11 bases between. Germline CDR1 reads DFQATT; CDR2 reads SNEGSKA (reference sequence). This CDR3 comprises 14 residues.

The chain uses TRBV4-2 and TRBJ1-1; D is unresolved. V was shortened by 1 base and J by 4 bases, with 10 bases between the two germline ends. Germline V gene sequence: CDR1 LGHNA, CDR2 YNFKEQ. The CDR3 loop spans 14 amino acids. The CDR3 loop reads CASSQAGLATEAFF. CDR3 nucleotide sequence: TGTGCCAGCAGCCAAGCGGGGTTAGCCACTGAAGCTTTCTTT.

This clonotype came up a few times. The chain uses TRBV14 and TRBJ1-4, with D hard to call. With 0 bases removed from V and 5 bases from J, the gap between germline ends came to 10 bases. This CDR3 region has 15 residues. Germline V CDR1 and CDR2: SGHDN, FVKESK. Here the CDR3 DNA reads TGTGCCAGCAGCCAAGATCCCAGACCCAATGAAAAACTGTTTTTT. Protein sequence: CASSQDPRPNEKLFF.

This chain links TRBV5-6 with TRBJ1-1; perhaps TRBD1 as D (6 bases). This CDR3 spans 14 amino acids. Germline CDR1 and CDR2: SGHDT and YYEEEE. V lost 4 bases to trimming and J lost 2 bases, with 12 bases between them. The CDR3 DNA reads TGTGCCAGCAGCCACGGGACATTCAACACTGAAGCTTTCTTT. It translates to CASSHGTFNTEAFF.

This clonotype was counted between two and nine times. The J gene is TRBJ2-5, the V gene TRBV28, with 14 bases aligning to TRBD2. The J call is doubtful: the DNA matches TRBJ2-7 better. The CDR3 runs to 19 residues. The V gene's germline CDR1 is MDHEN and CDR2 SYDVKM. CDR3 sequence: CASSFMQGTSGSGSYEQYF. CDR3 in DNA: TGTGCCAGCAGTTTTATGCAGGGGACTAGCGGGAGTGGCTCCTACGAGCAGTACTTC.

This chain links TRBV6-6 with TRBJ1-5; the match to TRBD1 covers 8 bases. The V gene's germline CDR1 is MNHNY and CDR2 SVGAGI (reference sequence). V shed 6 bases, J shed 5 bases, and the junction held 9 bases outside the gene matches. This CDR3 region has 15 residues. The CDR3 loop is CASRHAGGAYQPQHF. The CDR3 DNA sequence: TGTGCCAGCAGACACGCAGGGGGCGCCTATCAGCCCCAGCATTTT.

The rearrangement uses TRBV20-1 and TRBJ2-1; TRBD1 matches at 9 bases. Looked up from germline, CDR1 is DFQATT and CDR2 is SNEGSKA (reference sequence). With V trimmed by 4 bases and J by 6 bases, 16 bases remained unmatched. CDR3 length: 17 residues. This CDR3 reads CSATGTGRRERRNEQFF. Written as DNA, the CDR3 is TGCAGTGCTACAGGGACAGGGAGGAGGGAGAGGCGCAATGAGCAGTTCTTC.

As regards this clonotype: Germline is not matched at one junction end, which may reflect a read error. The chain couples TRBV5-1 to TRBJ2-1, with a possible D match to TRBD2 (5 bases). The CDR3 is 13 residues long. Germline V lookup: CDR1 SGHRS, CDR2 YFSETQ. The CDR3 loop is CASVGPGYNEQFF. Written as DNA, the CDR3 is TGCGCCAGTGTCGGCCCGGGGTACAATGAACAGTTCTTC. Full variable domain (rest looked up from reference TRBV5-1 and TRBJ2-1): KAGVTQTPRYLIKTRGQQVTLSCSPISGHRSVSWYQQTPGQGLQFLFEYFSETQRNKGNFPGRFSGRQFSNSRSEMNVSTLELGDSALYLCASVGPGYNEQFFGPGTRLTVL.

The table lists this clonotype with a count of one. This chain links TRBV29-1 with TRBJ2-1; 8 positions match TRBD2. V shed 6 bases and J 8 bases; nucleotides not matched to a gene: 6. The CDR3 is made up of 12 amino acids. Germline CDR1 and CDR2: SQVTM and ANQGSEA. CDR3 nucleotides: TGCAGCGTCAATACGGGAGGGTATGAGCAGTTCTTC. It yields the protein CSVNTGGYEQFF.